Below, one TCR beta chain is given with its context. Its antigen is unknown. The data derive from a study of immune cell composition in non-small cell lung cancer. Notes on the study in general: Squamous carcinomas (approximately 80%) more often had tumour-associated clones >0.5% than adenocarcinomas (approximately 35%).

Generated by immunoSEQ multiplex PCR, the TCRdb table keeps only in-frame clones and is missing some. The sample holds just over 6,500 clones; around 77% are singletons and the top ten take nearly 6.5%. Normal lung was taken at the farthest possible site, at least 3 cm from tumour. CDR3 size: 16 residues. Germline V gives CDR1 SGHNT, CDR2 YYREEE (reference sequence). Between the trimmed V and J ends, which lost 0 bases and 1 base, there was a span of 13 bases. The TCR originated in a human donor with non-small cell lung cancer. Sequenced material: non-adjacent lung tissue. V gene TRBV5-4 combines with J gene TRBJ1-1; D is ambiguous. Here the CDR3 DNA reads TGTGCCAGCAGCTTGGCCTTCGGAGGAGGGAACACTGAAGCTTTCTTT. Encoded protein: CASSLAFGGGNTEAFF.